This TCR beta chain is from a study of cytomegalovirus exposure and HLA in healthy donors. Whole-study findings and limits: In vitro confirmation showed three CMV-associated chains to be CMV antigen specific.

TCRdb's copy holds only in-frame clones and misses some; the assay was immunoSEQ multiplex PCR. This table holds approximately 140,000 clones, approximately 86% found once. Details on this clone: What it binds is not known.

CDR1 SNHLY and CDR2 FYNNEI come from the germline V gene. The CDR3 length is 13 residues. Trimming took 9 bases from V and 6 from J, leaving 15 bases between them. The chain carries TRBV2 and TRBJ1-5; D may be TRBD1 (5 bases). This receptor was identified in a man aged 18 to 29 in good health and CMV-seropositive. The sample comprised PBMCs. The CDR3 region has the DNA TGTGCCAGTAAAACTTGGGGCAGTCAGCCCCAGCATTTT. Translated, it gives CASKTWGSQPQHF.